This is a list of T cell receptor beta chains from one sample in a study of cytomegalovirus exposure and HLA in healthy donors. Profiled with immunoSEQ multiplex PCR; TCRdb holds only in-frame clones, not every one. The table has some 130,000 clones, 81% seen once. Sequenced material: PBMCs. The receptors here all came from a man between 18 and 29 years old in good health and CMV-seronegative. CDR3s include the opening cysteine and the closing phenylalanine or tryptophan. A D gene is named only where the DNA matches it firmly. Clone size is shown for a subset of rows, as once, few, many or a class of expanded clone.

j_gene: TRBJ2-7; d_gene: TRBD1; abundance: few; v_gene: TRBV30; CDR3aa: CAWMKGQGGHEQYF; CDR3nt: TGTGCCTGGATGAAGGGACAGGGGGGCCACGAGCAGTACTTC
j_gene: TRBJ2-2; d_gene: TRBD2; abundance: -; v_gene: TRBV19; CDR3aa: CASSMMRTSGDLNTGELFF; CDR3nt: TGTGCCAGTAGTATGATGCGGACTAGCGGGGATCTGAACACCGGGGAGCTGTTTTTT
j_gene: TRBJ2-3; d_gene: TRBD2; abundance: -; v_gene: TRBV27; CDR3aa: CASSLGGGRDTQYF; CDR3nt: TGTGCCAGCAGTTTAGGCGGGGGACGAGATACGCAGTATTTT
j_gene: TRBJ2-1; d_gene: -; abundance: -; v_gene: TRBV7-2; CDR3aa: CASSLVGATSTYNEQFF; CDR3nt: TGTGCCAGCAGCTTAGTTGGGGCGACGTCAACATACAATGAGCAGTTCTTC
j_gene: TRBJ2-7; d_gene: TRBD1; abundance: -; v_gene: TRBV18; CDR3aa: CASSHDREWQYF; CDR3nt: TGTGCCAGCTCACACGACAGGGAGTGGCAGTACTTC
j_gene: TRBJ2-5; d_gene: -; abundance: -; v_gene: TRBV19; CDR3aa: CASSIGPGGETQYF; CDR3nt: TGTGCCAGTAGTATTGGGCCCGGCGGGGAGACCCAGTACTTC
j_gene: TRBJ1-1; d_gene: -; abundance: -; v_gene: TRBV5-1; CDR3aa: CASSRTENTEAFF; CDR3nt: TGCGCCAGCAGCCGGACAGAGAACACTGAAGCTTTCTTT
j_gene: TRBJ2-1; d_gene: -; abundance: -; v_gene: TRBV18; CDR3aa: CASSPDRPSSDEQFF; CDR3nt: TGTGCCAGCTCACCCGACAGGCCCTCTTCGGATGAGCAGTTCTTC
j_gene: TRBJ2-5; d_gene: TRBD2; abundance: -; v_gene: TRBV15; CDR3aa: CATSSPSGRIGTQYF; CDR3nt: TGTGCCACCAGCAGTCCTAGCGGGCGGATAGGGACCCAGTACTTC
j_gene: TRBJ2-7; d_gene: -; abundance: -; v_gene: TRBV10-1; CDR3aa: CASSGVGREYEQYF; CDR3nt: TGCGCCAGCAGTGGAGTGGGCAGGGAATACGAGCAGTACTTC
j_gene: TRBJ2-7; d_gene: -; abundance: -; v_gene: TRBV7-2; CDR3aa: CASSPRFYEQYF; CDR3nt: TGTGCCAGCAGCCCCAGGTTCTACGAGCAGTACTTC
j_gene: TRBJ2-3; d_gene: -; abundance: few; v_gene: TRBV30; CDR3aa: CAWSPGTPSTDTQYF; CDR3nt: TGTGCCTGGAGCCCCGGGACACCCAGCACAGATACGCAGTATTTT
j_gene: TRBJ1-1; d_gene: TRBD1; abundance: -; v_gene: TRBV28; CDR3aa: CATRDRRSEAFF; CDR3nt: TGTGCCACCCGGGACAGGAGGTCTGAAGCTTTCTTT
j_gene: TRBJ1-5; d_gene: TRBD1; abundance: -; v_gene: TRBV6-4; CDR3aa: CASTPTRGQGRSRNQPQHF; CDR3nt: TGTGCCAGCACCCCGACCAGAGGACAGGGGAGGTCTAGGAATCAGCCCCAGCATTTT
j_gene: TRBJ1-6; d_gene: -; abundance: -; v_gene: TRBV5-1; CDR3aa: CASSLNPISYNSPLHF; CDR3nt: TGCGCCAGCAGCTTAAACCCTATCTCCTATAATTCACCCCTCCACTTT
j_gene: TRBJ1-2; d_gene: TRBD1; abundance: few; v_gene: TRBV30; CDR3aa: CAWSVLGWDRLYLYGYTF; CDR3nt: TGTGCCTGGAGTGTACTTGGGTGGGACAGGCTTTATCTCTATGGCTACACCTTC
j_gene: TRBJ1-4; d_gene: -; abundance: -; v_gene: TRBV5-8; CDR3aa: CASSALQGQREKLFF; CDR3nt: TGTGCCAGCAGTGCACTTCAAGGTCAGCGAGAAAAACTGTTTTTT
j_gene: TRBJ1-1; d_gene: TRBD1; abundance: -; v_gene: TRBV14; CDR3aa: CASSQDQVIRTGKNTEAFF; CDR3nt: TGTGCCAGCAGCCAAGATCAGGTAATCAGGACAGGGAAGAACACTGAAGCTTTCTTT
j_gene: TRBJ1-1; d_gene: -; abundance: -; v_gene: TRBV5-1; CDR3aa: CASRTGTLINSTKNTEAFF; CDR3nt: TGCGCCAGCAGAACAGGGACCCTAATAAACTCGACCAAAAACACTGAAGCTTTCTTT
j_gene: TRBJ1-5; d_gene: -; abundance: -; v_gene: TRBV6-5; CDR3aa: CASSEGTGFNQPQHF; CDR3nt: TGTGCCAGCAGCGAGGGAACAGGGTTCAATCAGCCCCAGCATTTT
j_gene: TRBJ1-6; d_gene: -; abundance: once; v_gene: TRBV5-1; CDR3aa: CASSLGPSPLHF; CDR3nt: TGCGCCAGCAGTTTGGGGCCCTCACCCCTCCACTTT
j_gene: TRBJ1-4; d_gene: -; abundance: -; v_gene: TRBV28; CDR3aa: CASRRPLGNEKLFF; CDR3nt: TGTGCCAGCAGACGACCACTCGGGAATGAAAAACTGTTTTTT
j_gene: TRBJ2-7; d_gene: TRBD1; abundance: -; v_gene: TRBV6-5; CDR3aa: CASSVTRDRFYEQYF; CDR3nt: TGTGCCAGCAGTGTTACCCGGGACAGATTCTACGAGCAGTACTTC
j_gene: TRBJ1-4; d_gene: TRBD1; abundance: -; v_gene: TRBV6-5; CDR3aa: CASSNRDRVNEKLFF; CDR3nt: TGTGCCAGCAGTAACCGGGACAGAGTTAATGAAAAACTGTTTTTT
j_gene: TRBJ2-7; d_gene: -; abundance: -; v_gene: TRBV30; CDR3aa: CAWSYLRGGTYEQYF; CDR3nt: TGTGCCTGGAGTTATCTGCGAGGAGGGACCTACGAGCAGTACTTC
j_gene: TRBJ2-1; d_gene: -; abundance: once; v_gene: TRBV6-1; CDR3aa: CASSQGTGLLDDEQFF; CDR3nt: TGTGCCAGCAGTCAAGGTACGGGACTTTTAGACGATGAGCAGTTCTTC
j_gene: TRBJ2-3; d_gene: TRBD1; abundance: few; v_gene: TRBV5-4; CDR3aa: CASSQRTGGTDTQYF; CDR3nt: TGTGCCAGCAGCCAACGGACAGGGGGCACAGATACGCAGTATTTT
j_gene: TRBJ1-3; d_gene: -; abundance: -; v_gene: TRBV9; CDR3aa: CASSVGGLSGNTIYF; CDR3nt: TGTGCCAGCAGCGTGGGGGGTCTATCTGGAAACACCATATATTTT
j_gene: TRBJ1-2; d_gene: TRBD1; abundance: -; v_gene: TRBV27; CDR3aa: CASSRLLRDRGYGYTF; CDR3nt: TGTGCCAGCAGTCGACTCCTCCGGGACAGGGGCTATGGCTACACCTTC
j_gene: TRBJ1-1; d_gene: -; abundance: -; v_gene: TRBV30; CDR3aa: CAWQDSLNTEAFF; CDR3nt: TGTGCCTGGCAGGACAGCTTGAACACTGAAGCTTTCTTT
j_gene: TRBJ1-3; d_gene: -; abundance: -; v_gene: TRBV9; CDR3aa: CASSVRDPPAAGNTIYF; CDR3nt: TGTGCCAGCAGCGTCCGGGATCCCCCCGCGGCTGGAAACACCATATATTTT
j_gene: TRBJ2-7; d_gene: -; abundance: -; v_gene: TRBV9; CDR3aa: CASSVDLGVSPPREQYF; CDR3nt: TGTGCCAGCAGCGTAGATCTAGGGGTGTCCCCGCCGAGGGAGCAGTACTTC
j_gene: TRBJ2-7; d_gene: TRBD1; abundance: -; v_gene: TRBV19; CDR3aa: CASSNKPARQGTTYEQYF; CDR3nt: TGTGCCAGTAGTAACAAACCAGCTAGACAGGGGACAACCTACGAGCAGTACTTC
j_gene: TRBJ1-1; d_gene: -; abundance: -; v_gene: TRBV2; CDR3aa: CASSRRGTEAFF; CDR3nt: TGTGCCAGCAGCAGGAGGGGAACTGAAGCTTTCTTT
j_gene: TRBJ1-5; d_gene: TRBD1; abundance: -; v_gene: TRBV2; CDR3aa: CASSEGQGGQPQHF; CDR3nt: TGTGCCAGCAGTGAAGGACAGGGAGGCCAGCCCCAGCATTTT
j_gene: TRBJ1-1; d_gene: -; abundance: few; v_gene: TRBV5-1; CDR3aa: CASTPRRGEAFF; CDR3nt: TGCGCCAGCACTCCACGGAGGGGTGAAGCTTTCTTT
j_gene: TRBJ1-1; d_gene: TRBD1; abundance: -; v_gene: TRBV9; CDR3aa: CASSAGTAVEAFF; CDR3nt: TGTGCCAGCAGCGCCGGGACAGCCGTTGAAGCTTTCTTT
j_gene: TRBJ2-3; d_gene: TRBD2; abundance: -; v_gene: TRBV27; CDR3aa: CASSFLASGGHSTDTQYF; CDR3nt: TGTGCCAGCAGTTTTCTGGCTAGCGGGGGACATAGCACAGATACGCAGTATTTT
j_gene: TRBJ1-4; d_gene: -; abundance: -; v_gene: TRBV30; CDR3aa: CAWSVSPREKLFF; CDR3nt: TGTGCCTGGAGTGTATCTCCCCGGGAAAAACTGTTTTTT
j_gene: TRBJ1-1; d_gene: TRBD1; abundance: -; v_gene: TRBV29-1; CDR3aa: CSVEWWAGGSSNTEAFF; CDR3nt: TGCAGCGTTGAATGGTGGGCAGGGGGGAGTTCCAACACTGAAGCTTTCTTT
j_gene: TRBJ1-5; d_gene: TRBD1; abundance: -; v_gene: TRBV9; CDR3aa: CASSETGALGQPQHF; CDR3nt: TGTGCCAGCAGCGAAACAGGGGCTTTAGGTCAGCCCCAGCATTTT
j_gene: TRBJ2-1; d_gene: TRBD1; abundance: few; v_gene: TRBV7-8; CDR3aa: CASSLRDRLYNEQFF; CDR3nt: TGTGCCAGCAGCTTGAGGGACAGGCTTTACAATGAGCAGTTCTTC
j_gene: TRBJ1-1; d_gene: TRBD1; abundance: few; v_gene: TRBV7-9; CDR3aa: CASSLGDRENTEAFF; CDR3nt: TGTGCCAGCAGCTTAGGGGACAGGGAGAACACTGAAGCTTTCTTT
j_gene: TRBJ2-2; d_gene: -; abundance: once; v_gene: TRBV6-5; CDR3aa: CASSYVGAPTGELFF; CDR3nt: TGTGCCAGCAGTTACGTGGGGGCGCCGACCGGGGAGCTGTTTTTT
j_gene: TRBJ1-6; d_gene: -; abundance: -; v_gene: TRBV14; CDR3aa: CASSQELYTPLHF; CDR3nt: TGTGCCAGCAGCCAAGAACTATATACTCCCCTCCACTTT
j_gene: TRBJ2-5; d_gene: TRBD1; abundance: -; v_gene: TRBV5-4; CDR3aa: CASSPQGLRETQYF; CDR3nt: TGTGCCAGCAGCCCACAGGGGTTGAGGGAGACCCAGTACTTC